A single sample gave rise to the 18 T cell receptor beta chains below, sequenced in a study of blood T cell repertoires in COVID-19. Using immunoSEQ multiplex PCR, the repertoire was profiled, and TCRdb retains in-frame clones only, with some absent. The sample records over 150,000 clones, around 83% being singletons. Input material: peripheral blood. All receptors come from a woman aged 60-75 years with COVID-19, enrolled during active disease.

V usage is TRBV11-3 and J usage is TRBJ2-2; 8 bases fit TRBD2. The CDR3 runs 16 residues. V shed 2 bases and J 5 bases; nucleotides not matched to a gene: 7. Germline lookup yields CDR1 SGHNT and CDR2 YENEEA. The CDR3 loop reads CASSLSLAGGTGELFF. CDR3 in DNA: TGTGCCAGCAGCTTAAGTCTAGCGGGCGGGACCGGGGAGCTGTTTTTT.

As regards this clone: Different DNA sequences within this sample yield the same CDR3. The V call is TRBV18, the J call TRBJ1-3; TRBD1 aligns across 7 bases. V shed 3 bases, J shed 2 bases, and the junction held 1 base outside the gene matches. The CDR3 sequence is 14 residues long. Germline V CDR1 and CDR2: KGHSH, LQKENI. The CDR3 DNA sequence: TGTGCCAGCTCACCTCAGGGGGCTGGAAACACCATATATTTT. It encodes CASSPQGAGNTIYF.

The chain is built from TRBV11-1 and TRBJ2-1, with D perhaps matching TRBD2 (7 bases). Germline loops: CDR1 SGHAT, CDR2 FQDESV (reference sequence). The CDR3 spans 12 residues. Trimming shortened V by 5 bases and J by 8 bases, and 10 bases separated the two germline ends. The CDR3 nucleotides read TGTGCCAGCAGCCGAGGGGGGGATGAGCAGTTCTTC. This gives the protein CASSRGGDEQFF.

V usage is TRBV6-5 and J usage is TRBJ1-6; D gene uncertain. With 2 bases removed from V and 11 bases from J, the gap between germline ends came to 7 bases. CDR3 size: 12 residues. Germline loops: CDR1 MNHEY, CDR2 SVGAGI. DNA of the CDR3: TGTGCCAGCAGTTACCTGGGAGCACCCCTCCACTTT. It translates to CASSYLGAPLHF.

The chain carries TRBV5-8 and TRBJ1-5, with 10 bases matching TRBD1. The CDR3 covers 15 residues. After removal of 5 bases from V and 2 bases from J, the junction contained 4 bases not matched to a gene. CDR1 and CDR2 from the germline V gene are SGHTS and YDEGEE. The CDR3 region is CASSRDRGGNQPQHF. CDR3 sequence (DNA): TGTGCCAGCAGTAGGGACAGGGGAGGCAATCAGCCCCAGCATTTT. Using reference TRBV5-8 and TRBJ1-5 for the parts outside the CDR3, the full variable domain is EAGVTQSPTHLIKTRGQQATLRCSPISGHTSVYWYQQALGLGLQFLLWYDEGEERNRGNFPPRFSGRQFPNYSSELNVNALELEDSALYLCASSRDRGGNQPQHFGDGTRLSIL.

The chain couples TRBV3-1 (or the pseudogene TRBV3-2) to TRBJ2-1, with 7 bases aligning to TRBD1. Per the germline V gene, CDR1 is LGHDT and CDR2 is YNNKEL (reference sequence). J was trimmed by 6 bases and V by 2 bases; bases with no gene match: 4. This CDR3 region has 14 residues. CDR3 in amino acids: CASSQNRQGNEQFF. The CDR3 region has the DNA TGTGCCAGCAGCCAAAATAGACAGGGCAATGAGCAGTTCTTC.

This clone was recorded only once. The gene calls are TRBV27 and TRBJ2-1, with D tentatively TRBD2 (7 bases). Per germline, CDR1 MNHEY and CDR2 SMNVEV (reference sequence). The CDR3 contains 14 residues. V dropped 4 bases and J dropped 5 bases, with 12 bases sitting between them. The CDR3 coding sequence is TGTGCCAGCAGTTGGGGGGGCGTCGACAATGAGCAGTTCTTC. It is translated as CASSWGGVDNEQFF.

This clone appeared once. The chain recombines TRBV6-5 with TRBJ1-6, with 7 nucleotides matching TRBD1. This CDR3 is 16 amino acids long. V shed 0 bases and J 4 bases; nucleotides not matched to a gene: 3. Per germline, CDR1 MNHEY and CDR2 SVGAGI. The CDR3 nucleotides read TGTGCCAGCAGTTACTCGGGGGACAGTTATAATTCACCCCTCCACTTT. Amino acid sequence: CASSYSGDSYNSPLHF.

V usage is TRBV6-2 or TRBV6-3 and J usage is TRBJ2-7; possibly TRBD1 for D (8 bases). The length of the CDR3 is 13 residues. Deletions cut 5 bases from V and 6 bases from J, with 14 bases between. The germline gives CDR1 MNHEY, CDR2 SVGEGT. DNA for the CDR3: TGTGCCAGCAGTACATACAGGGGGGGCGAGCAGTACGTC. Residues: CASSTYRGGEQYV.

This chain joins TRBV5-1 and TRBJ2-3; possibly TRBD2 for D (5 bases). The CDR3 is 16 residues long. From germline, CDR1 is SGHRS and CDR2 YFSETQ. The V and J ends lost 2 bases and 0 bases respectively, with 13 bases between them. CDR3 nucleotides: TGCGCCAGCAGCTTACTTCGAGCGGCTAGCACAGATACGCAGTATTTT. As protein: CASSLLRAASTDTQYF.

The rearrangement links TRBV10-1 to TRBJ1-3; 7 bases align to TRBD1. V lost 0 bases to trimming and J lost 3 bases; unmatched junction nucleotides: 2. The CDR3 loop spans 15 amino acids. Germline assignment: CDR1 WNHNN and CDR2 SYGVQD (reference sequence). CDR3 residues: CASSESGTVGNTIYF. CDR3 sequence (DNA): TGCGCCAGCAGTGAGTCGGGGACAGTTGGAAACACCATATATTTT.

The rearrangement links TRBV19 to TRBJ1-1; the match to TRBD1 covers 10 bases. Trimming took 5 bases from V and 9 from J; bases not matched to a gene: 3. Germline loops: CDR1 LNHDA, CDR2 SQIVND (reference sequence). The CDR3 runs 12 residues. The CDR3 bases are TGTGCCAGTAGTTGGGACAGGGGTAAAGCTTTCTTT. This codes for CASSWDRGKAFF. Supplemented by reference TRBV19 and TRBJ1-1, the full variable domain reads DGGITQSPKYLFRKEGQNVTLSCEQNLNHDAMYWYRQDPGQGLRLIYYSQIVNDFQKGDIAEGYSVSREKKESFPLTVTSAQKNPTAFYLCASSWDRGKAFFGQGTRLTVV.

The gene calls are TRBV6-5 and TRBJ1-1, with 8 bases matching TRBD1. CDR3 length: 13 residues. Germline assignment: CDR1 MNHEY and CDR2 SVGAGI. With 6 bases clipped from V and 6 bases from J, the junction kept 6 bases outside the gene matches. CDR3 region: CASRGTGGAEAFF. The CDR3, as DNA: TGTGCCAGCAGGGGGACAGGCGGCGCTGAAGCTTTCTTT.

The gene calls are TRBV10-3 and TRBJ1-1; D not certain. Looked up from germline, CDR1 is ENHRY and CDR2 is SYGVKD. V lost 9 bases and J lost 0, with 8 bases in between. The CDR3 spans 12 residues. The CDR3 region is CAIRTMNTEAFF. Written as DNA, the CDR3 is TGTGCCATTAGAACTATGAACACTGAAGCTTTCTTT.

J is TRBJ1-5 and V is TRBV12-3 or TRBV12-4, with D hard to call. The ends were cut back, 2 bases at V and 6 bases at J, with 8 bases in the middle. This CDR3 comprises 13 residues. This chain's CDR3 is CASSLNGAQPQHF. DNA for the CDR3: TGTGCCAGCAGTTTAAACGGAGCTCAGCCCCAGCATTTT.

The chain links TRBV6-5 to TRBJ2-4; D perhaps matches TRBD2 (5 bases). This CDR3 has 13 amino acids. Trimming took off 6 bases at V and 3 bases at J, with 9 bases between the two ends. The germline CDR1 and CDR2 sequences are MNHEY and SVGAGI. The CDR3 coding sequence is TGTGCCAGCAGCCGGGAACACAAAAACATTCAGTACTTC. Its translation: CASSREHKNIQYF.

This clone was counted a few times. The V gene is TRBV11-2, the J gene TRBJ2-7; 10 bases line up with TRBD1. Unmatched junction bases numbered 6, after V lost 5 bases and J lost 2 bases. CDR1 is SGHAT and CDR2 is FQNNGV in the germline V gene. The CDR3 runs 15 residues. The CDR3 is CASSPPGTGAYEQYF. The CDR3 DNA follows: TGTGCCAGCAGCCCTCCCGGGACAGGGGCCTACGAGCAGTACTTC.

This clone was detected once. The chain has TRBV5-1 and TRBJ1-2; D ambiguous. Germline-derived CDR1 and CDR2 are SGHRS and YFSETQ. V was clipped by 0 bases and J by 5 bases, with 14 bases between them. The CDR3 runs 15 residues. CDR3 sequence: CASSLAEKQLYGYTF. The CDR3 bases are TGCGCCAGCAGCTTGGCCGAGAAACAGCTTTATGGCTACACCTTC.